This paragraph reports one T cell receptor (beta chain). Its antigen is undetermined. Trimming pared 4 bases from V and 3 bases from J, leaving 11 bases between. The CDR3 loop spans 14 amino acids. Per germline, CDR1 SGHTA and CDR2 FQGNSA. The sample originates from a study of PD-1 blockade in mismatch repair-deficient tumors. Overall study results and limits: Tumor-resident clones, often absent from pretreatment blood, expanded after pembrolizumab and then contracted.

Profiled with immunoSEQ multiplex PCR; TCRdb holds only in-frame clones, not every one. The profile shows approximately 40,000 clones, roughly 77% of them singletons. The chain links TRBV7-2 to TRBJ2-3; D is perhaps TRBD1 or TRBD2 (5 bases each). The material was peripheral blood, obtained 4 weeks after starting pembrolizumab. The TCR originated in an adult with mismatch repair-deficient cancer. CDR3 in amino acids: CASSSGPRTDTQYF. The CDR3 DNA is TGTGCCAGCAGCTCGGGACCCAGAACAGATACGCAGTATTTT.